The text below deals with one TCR beta chain. Its target is unknown. Sequencing was performed with immunoSEQ multiplex PCR; in TCRdb, only in-frame clones are kept and a portion is missing. In the table there are about 20,000 clones, about 90% of which are singletons. These data come from a study of monozygotic twins with cystic fibrosis. General study findings and limits: Monozygotic CF twin pairs shared significantly more nucleotide-identical clonotypes than unrelated CF individuals did. In 13 of 16 pairs, V gene usage was closest to the co-twin's.

This CDR3 has 15 amino acids. From germline, CDR1 is SGHNT and CDR2 YYREEE (reference sequence). With 4 bases removed from V and 5 bases from J, the gap between germline ends came to 18 bases. The specimen was blood. The chain employs TRBV5-4 and TRBJ1-2, with D possibly TRBD1 on 6 matching bases. The origin of this receptor is a girl aged 2-9 years with cystic fibrosis. In nucleotides, the CDR3 is TGTGCCAGCAGCCCTAATGGGGGGGGGCAGTATGGCTACACCTTC. This sequence encodes CASSPNGGGQYGYTF. The full variable domain, its missing parts supplied by reference TRBV5-4 and TRBJ1-2, is ETGVTQSPTHLIKTRGQQVTLRCSSQSGHNTVSWYQQALGQGPQFIFQYYREEENGRGNFPPRFSGLQFPNYSSELNVNALELDDSALYLCASSPNGGGQYGYTFGSGTRLTVV.